This T cell receptor (beta chain) was found in a study of T cell responses to AZD1222 COVID-19 vaccine. Study-wide background: Analyses pooled second doses at about 4 or about 12 weeks.

Here immunoSEQ multiplex PCR was the method, and the copy in TCRdb shows in-frame clones only, minus some. The sample has 110,000 to 150,000 clones, around 93% seen once. This clone was found a few times. Its matching antigen is unknown. Study-wide results and limits: The breadth and depth of Spike-specific TCRs increased once two AZD1222 doses had been given. Reportedly, nearly half the spike-specific TCRs target unmutated variant regions. Among the donors, most were white British and more were female, and clonal diversity was possibly underestimated.

Material: peripheral blood, obtained on day 0 of AZD1222 vaccination. The sequence came from an adult in good health.

Written as DNA, the CDR3 is TGTGCCAGCAGCTTCGGGACAGACACAGATACGCAGTATTTT. Encoded protein: CASSFGTDTDTQYF. V is TRBV5-4 and J is TRBJ2-3, with 7 bases fitting TRBD1. Germline V lookup: CDR1 SGHNT, CDR2 YYREEE (reference sequence). V was clipped by 2 bases and J by 2 bases; unmatched bases: 2. The CDR3 is made up of 14 amino acids.